One and the same sample provided the 26 T cell receptor beta chains below, sequenced in a study of neoadjuvant nivolumab and ipilimumab in lung cancer. The repertoire was sequenced with immunoSEQ multiplex PCR; TCRdb's copy has only in-frame clones and lacks some. In the table there are about 26,000 clones, 65% to 85% of which are singletons. This specimen consisted of peripheral blood, obtained before neoadjuvant nivolumab, alone or with ipilimumab. These receptor sequences come from an adult with non-small cell lung cancer.

This sequence joins TRBV6-1 and TRBJ2-7, with D maybe TRBD1 (6 bases). The CDR3 spans 14 residues. Germline V gives CDR1 MNHNS, CDR2 SASEGT. Trimming pared 3 bases from V and 4 bases from J, leaving 13 bases between. The CDR3 DNA sequence: TGTGCCAGCAGTGATCCGGGACAAAAATACGAGCAGTACTTC. It encodes CASSDPGQKYEQYF.

The genes are TRBV5-1 and TRBJ1-1; 8 bases align to TRBD1. CDR3 length equals 16 residues. Germline V gene sequence: CDR1 SGHRS, CDR2 YFSETQ. Trimming cost V 4 bases and J 4 bases; bases outside gene matches: 12. CDR3 loop: CASSDSINTGGTEAFF. Written as DNA, the CDR3 is TGCGCCAGCAGCGACAGCATAAACACAGGGGGCACTGAAGCTTTCTTT.

The CDR3 coding sequence is TGTGCCAGTAGTCTTAGGAGGGGCTATAGCAATCAGCCCCAGCATTTT. Its protein is CASSLRRGYSNQPQHF. The V and J genes are TRBV19 and TRBJ1-5, with a tentative D call TRBD1 (5 bases). Per the germline V gene, CDR1 is LNHDA and CDR2 is SQIVND (reference sequence). V was clipped by 5 bases and J by 0 bases, with 14 bases between them. The CDR3 has 16 amino acids.

The gene calls are TRBV5-6 and TRBJ2-3, with 10 bases lining up with TRBD2. In germline, CDR1 is SGHDT, CDR2 YYEEEE. The length of the CDR3 is 15 residues. V trimming: 2 bases; J trimming: 3 bases; junction bases outside the gene matches: 3. This CDR3 reads CASSLAGGPTDTQYF. CDR3 DNA sequence: TGTGCCAGCAGCTTAGCGGGGGGGCCAACAGATACGCAGTATTTT.

V gene TRBV4-3 combines with J gene TRBJ2-3, with D possibly being TRBD1 (6 bases). Germline-derived CDR1 and CDR2 are LGHNA and YSLEER. Between the trimmed V and J ends, which lost 0 bases and 4 bases, there was a span of 14 bases. The length of the CDR3 is 16 residues. This chain's CDR3 is CASSQEGGWAADTQYF. For the CDR3, the DNA is TGCGCCAGCAGCCAAGAAGGGGGATGGGCGGCAGATACGCAGTATTTT.

The chain couples TRBV5-1 to TRBJ2-3; D possibly corresponds to TRBD1 (6 bases). The germline gives CDR1 SGHRS, CDR2 YFSETQ. V dropped 7 bases and J dropped 1 base, with 19 bases sitting between them. This CDR3 contains 16 residues. The CDR3 DNA reads as TGCGCCAGCCGACCCAAACAGGGATCCCGCACAGATACGCAGTATTTT. Its protein is CASRPKQGSRTDTQYF.

The chain is built from TRBV2 and TRBJ1-4, with D uncertain. V was clipped by 1 base and J by 4 bases, with 7 bases between them. CDR1 is SNHLY, CDR2 FYNNEI, per germline. This CDR3 spans 14 amino acids. CDR3 DNA sequence: TGTGCCAGCAGTGAAGGGACTGTTAATGAAAAACTGTTTTTT. Its translation: CASSEGTVNEKLFF. Supplemented by reference TRBV2 and TRBJ1-4, the full variable domain reads EPEVTQTPSHQVTQMGQEVILRCVPISNHLYFYWYRQILGQKVEFLVSFYNNEISEKSEIFDDQFSVERPDGSNFTLKIRSTKLEDSAMYFCASSEGTVNEKLFFGSGTQLSVL.

V gene TRBV7-8 combines with J gene TRBJ1-3; D is ambiguous. Germline V gives CDR1 SGHVS, CDR2 FQNEAQ. CDR3 length: 13 amino acids. V lost 3 bases and J lost 1, with 4 bases in between. For the CDR3, the DNA is TGTGCCAGCAGCTTGGGGTCTGGAAACACCATATATTTT. Its protein is CASSLGSGNTIYF. Full variable domain (rest looked up from reference TRBV7-8 and TRBJ1-3): GAGVSQSPRYKVAKRGQDVALRCDPISGHVSLFWYQQALGQGPEFLTYFQNEAQLDKSGLPSDRFFAERPEGSVSTLKIQRTQQEDSAVYLCASSLGSGNTIYFGEGSWLTVV.

This clone was found a few times. The CDR3 is CASSFHGTANTGELFF. The CDR3 coding sequence is TGTGCCAGCAGTTTCCACGGGACAGCGAACACCGGGGAGCTGTTTTTT. The genes are TRBV27 and TRBJ2-2, with 7 positions matching TRBD1. In germline, CDR1 is MNHEY, CDR2 SMNVEV (reference sequence). V was pared by 3 bases and J by 0 bases, with 4 bases of the junction left unmatched. CDR3 size: 16 residues.

The V call is TRBV10-2, the J call TRBJ2-3, with D tentatively TRBD1 (5 bases). Trimming left V 2 bases short and J 6 bases short, with 12 bases between. The CDR3 totals 14 residues. Germline V gives CDR1 WSHSY, CDR2 SAAADI. CDR3 amino acids: CASSEGRDGDTQYF. Written as DNA, the CDR3 is TGCGCCAGCAGTGAGGGCAGGGATGGGGATACGCAGTATTTT.

V and J are TRBV5-1 and TRBJ2-1; 10 bases line up with TRBD2. Trimming removed 3 bases from V and 5 bases from J; junction bases left unmatched: 11. Germline V gene lookup returns CDR1 SGHRS and CDR2 YFSETQ. CDR3 size: 17 residues. CDR3 DNA sequence: TGCGCCAGCAGCTCCGAAGTACTAGCGGGGATAAACAATGAGCAGTTCTTC. It codes for CASSSEVLAGINNEQFF.

This clone was counted a few times. The chain is built from TRBV5-5 and TRBJ2-3; tentative D call: TRBD2 (6 bases). Germline CDR1 SGHKS, CDR2 YYEKEE (reference sequence). This CDR3 is built from 13 residues. V was pared by 7 bases and J by 1 base, with 10 bases between. For the CDR3, the DNA is TGTGCCAGCCGGGACTCTGGCACAGATACGCAGTATTTT. Amino acid sequence: CASRDSGTDTQYF. The entire variable domain, with the rest obtained from reference TRBV5-5 and TRBJ2-3, is as follows: DAGVTQSPTHLIKTRGQQVTLRCSPISGHKSVSWYQQVLGQGPQFIFQYYEKEERGRGNFPDRFSARQFPNYSSELNVNALLLGDSALYLCASRDSGTDTQYFGPGTRLTVL.

The V gene is TRBV7-9, the J gene TRBJ2-7, with 7 nucleotides matching TRBD1. This CDR3 comprises 14 residues. Per the germline V gene, CDR1 is SEHNR and CDR2 is FQNEAQ (reference sequence). The V segment lost 10 bases and the J segment 6 bases; nucleotides outside the gene matches: 15. Written as DNA, the CDR3 is TGTGCCACCGCGCGGACAGGTGACTCGACCGAGCAGTACTTC. It codes for CATARTGDSTEQYF.

The chain combines TRBV28 with TRBJ2-7; the D call may be TRBD1 or TRBD2 (5 bases each). Trimming shortened V by 2 bases and J by 6 bases, and 20 bases separated the two germline ends. Germline assignment: CDR1 MDHEN and CDR2 SYDVKM. The CDR3 sequence is 16 residues long. The DNA for the CDR3 is TGTGCCAGCAGTTTACCCGCTAGGTTCCGGGGCGGCGAGCAGTACTTC. Its protein is CASSLPARFRGGEQYF. The full variable domain, with the rest looked up from reference TRBV28 and TRBJ2-7, is DVKVTQSSRYLVKRTGEKVFLECVQDMDHENMFWYRQDPGLGLRLIYFSYDVKMKEKGDIPEGYSVSREKKERFSLILESASTNQTSMYLCASSLPARFRGGEQYFGPGTRLTVT.

The rearrangement uses TRBV9 and TRBJ1-1; D perhaps matches TRBD1 (5 bases). The CDR3 consists of 14 residues. Trimming shortened V by 0 bases and J by 4 bases, and 10 bases separated the two germline ends. CDR1 is SGDLS, CDR2 YYNGEE, per germline. CDR3 sequence reads: CASSVAAGTTEAFF. The CDR3 DNA is TGTGCCAGCAGCGTAGCCGCGGGGACCACTGAAGCTTTCTTT.

The CDR3 loop is CASSPRGQETQYF. The CDR3 nucleotides read TGTGCCAGCAGCCCAAGGGGCCAAGAGACCCAGTACTTC. V and J are TRBV27 and TRBJ2-5; D perhaps matches TRBD1 (5 bases). CDR3 size: 13 residues. The V gene's germline CDR1 is MNHEY and CDR2 SMNVEV (reference sequence). The V and J ends lost 6 bases and 1 base respectively, with 9 bases between them.

This sequence joins TRBV2 and TRBJ1-1; possibly TRBD1 for D (5 bases). The germline CDR1 and CDR2 sequences are SNHLY and FYNNEI. The CDR3 has 15 amino acids. Trimming took off 3 bases at V and 1 base at J, with 12 bases between the two ends. Here the CDR3 reads CASSDPGVTNTEAFF. CDR3 DNA sequence: TGTGCCAGCAGTGACCCGGGGGTCACGAACACTGAAGCTTTCTTT. Drawing the rest from reference TRBV2 and TRBJ1-1, the complete variable domain is EPEVTQTPSHQVTQMGQEVILRCVPISNHLYFYWYRQILGQKVEFLVSFYNNEISEKSEIFDDQFSVERPDGSNFTLKIRSTKLEDSAMYFCASSDPGVTNTEAFFGQGTRLTVV.

This chain uses TRBV6-4 with TRBJ2-1, with 13 bases aligning to TRBD2. CDR1 MRHNA and CDR2 SNTAGT come from the germline V gene. The CDR3 has 15 residues. The V segment lost 4 bases and the J segment 7 bases; nucleotides outside the gene matches: 4. The CDR3 DNA follows: TGTGCCAGCAGTGGTACTAGCGGGGGGGTGAATGAGCAGTTCTTC. Its protein is CASSGTSGGVNEQFF.

The chain links TRBV27 to TRBJ1-6; unclear D gene. Germline V gene lookup returns CDR1 MNHEY and CDR2 SMNVEV (reference sequence). V shed 3 bases and J shed 7 bases, with 4 bases lying between them. The length of the CDR3 is 12 residues. CDR3 loop: CASSFPNSPLHF. In DNA form, the CDR3 reads TGTGCCAGCAGTTTTCCGAATTCACCCCTCCACTTT.

The chain links TRBV9 to TRBJ2-1; D may match TRBD1 or TRBD2 (5 bases each). With 4 bases removed from V and 5 bases from J, the gap between germline ends came to 19 bases. The CDR3 runs 16 residues. CDR1 SGDLS and CDR2 YYNGEE come from the germline V gene. As DNA, the CDR3 is TGTGCCAGCAGCCCTCGGACGGGGAAAGGGGACAATGAGCAGTTCTTC. Translation: CASSPRTGKGDNEQFF.

V and J are TRBV28 and TRBJ2-2, with a weak D call TRBD1 (5 bases). V lost 5 bases and J lost 9, with 13 bases in between. CDR1 is MDHEN and CDR2 is SYDVKM in the germline V gene. The length of the CDR3 is 13 residues. The CDR3 nucleotides read TGTGCCAGCAGTCCCCCAGGGTACCGGGAGCTGTTTTTT. Translation: CASSPPGYRELFF.

This clone was observed a handful of times. The chain is built from TRBV2 and TRBJ1-1; no clear D. The germline V gene encodes CDR1 SNHLY and CDR2 FYNNEI. The CDR3 has 11 amino acids. The V gene lost 5 bases and the J gene lost 5 bases, with 6 bases spanning the gap. The CDR3 bases are TGTGCCAGCAGTTTACGAACTGAAGCTTTCTTT. Its protein is CASSLRTEAFF.

J is TRBJ1-5 and V is TRBV6-4; TRBD1 aligns across 12 bases. There are 17 residues in the CDR3. Germline V gene data show CDR1 as MRHNA and CDR2 as SNTAGT. Trimming took 1 base from V and 7 from J; bases not matched to a gene: 8. The CDR3: CASSDFLGQGALQPQHF. The CDR3 bases are TGTGCCAGCAGTGACTTTTTGGGACAGGGGGCATTACAGCCCCAGCATTTT.

V gene TRBV6-1 combines with J gene TRBJ1-4; D is unresolved. Germline CDR1 reads MNHNS; CDR2 reads SASEGT. Between the trimmed V and J ends, which lost 2 bases and 8 bases, there was a span of 12 bases. The CDR3 consists of 14 residues. CDR3 residues: CASSELGFWEKLFF. For the CDR3, the DNA is TGTGCCAGCAGTGAATTGGGGTTCTGGGAAAAACTGTTTTTT.

The chain links TRBV6-5 to TRBJ1-2; D gene uncertain. The CDR3 is 12 amino acids. Trimming cost V 5 bases and J 8 bases, with 12 bases left between them. Per germline, CDR1 MNHEY and CDR2 SVGAGI. The CDR3 here is CASSPPEGGYTF. CDR3 DNA sequence: TGTGCCAGCAGTCCCCCAGAGGGCGGCTACACCTTC.

This clone has just one count. V gene TRBV27 combines with J gene TRBJ2-1; D gene ambiguous. There are 14 residues in the CDR3. Germline assignment: CDR1 MNHEY and CDR2 SMNVEV (reference sequence). V gave up 1 base and J gave up 5 bases, with 9 bases separating them. The CDR3 spells CASSLLGRNNEQFF. DNA for the CDR3: TGTGCCAGCAGTTTATTGGGAAGGAACAATGAGCAGTTCTTC.